Below, 18 T cell receptor beta chains from the same sample are listed, as sequenced in a study of cytomegalovirus exposure and HLA in healthy donors. A multiplex PCR was run with 60 Vbeta primers and 13 Jbeta primers. Only in-frame clones appear in the TCRdb table, and some are missing; sequencing was by immunoSEQ multiplex PCR. Found here are some 110,000 clones, 77% of them singletons; the top ten hold about 13%. Sequencing used PBMCs. These receptors were obtained from a woman aged 40 to 50 in good health and CMV-seropositive.

CDR3 sequence (DNA): TGTGCCAGCAGCTTAGCGGGAGAGACCCAGTACTTC. It translates to CASSLAGETQYF. The gene calls are TRBV6-1 and TRBJ2-5; TRBD2 matches at 7 bases. Trimming cost V 6 bases and J 4 bases; bases outside gene matches: 2. Germline lookup yields CDR1 MNHNS and CDR2 SASEGT. CDR3 length: 12 amino acids.

The chain carries TRBV28 and TRBJ2-7; 12 bases are a match to TRBD2. V lost 6 bases, J lost 7 bases, and 7 bases stayed unmatched. Germline loops: CDR1 MDHEN, CDR2 SYDVKM. The CDR3 is 14 residues long. DNA for the CDR3: TGTGCCAGCAGCCTAGCGGGAGGGCCTGGGGAGCAGTACTTC. It yields the protein CASSLAGGPGEQYF.

The chain uses TRBV29-1 and TRBJ2-1; 9 bases fit TRBD2. The CDR3 runs 14 residues. V was clipped by 6 bases and J by 3 bases; unmatched bases: 6. The V gene's germline CDR1 is SQVTM and CDR2 ANQGSEA. The CDR3 sequence: CSVPRTSVYNEQFF. In DNA form, the CDR3 reads TGCAGCGTCCCCCGGACTAGCGTCTACAATGAGCAGTTCTTC.

In nucleotides, the CDR3 is TGTGCCAGCAGTGGTTTAGGGGGCCACACTGAAGCTTTCTTT. Translating it yields CASSGLGGHTEAFF. This chain links TRBV25-1 with TRBJ1-1; 7 bases are a match to TRBD1. The junction had 5 bases not matched to a gene; V was cut back by 4 bases and J by 3 bases. Germline V gene sequence: CDR1 MGHDK, CDR2 SYGVNS. This CDR3 spans 14 amino acids.

This sequence joins TRBV4-2 and TRBJ1-2; D might be TRBD1 (6 bases). CDR3 length equals 15 residues. Germline loops: CDR1 LGHNA, CDR2 YNFKEQ. The ends were cut back, 3 bases at V and 2 bases at J, with 13 bases in the middle. The CDR3 coding sequence is TGTGCCAGCAGCCAGACCACAGGGATGAACTATGGCTACACCTTC. Protein sequence: CASSQTTGMNYGYTF.

The chain has TRBV5-4 and TRBJ1-4; 8 nucleotides match TRBD1. The CDR3 totals 15 residues. The germline CDR1 and CDR2 sequences are SGHNT and YYREEE (reference sequence). J was trimmed by 4 bases and V by 4 bases; bases with no gene match: 6. The CDR3 loop reads CASSPGGRRNEKLFF. Here the CDR3 DNA reads TGTGCCAGCAGCCCAGGGGGCAGGCGTAATGAAAAACTGTTTTTT.

A few counts support this clone. This sequence joins TRBV9 and TRBJ1-1; unclear D gene. The CDR3 is made up of 15 amino acids. Trimming took off 3 bases at V and 4 bases at J, with 16 bases between the two ends. Germline CDR1 reads SGDLS; CDR2 reads YYNGEE. CDR3 DNA: TGTGCCAGCAGCGCCGCCCCCAAGATGAGCACTGAAGCTTTCTTT. It codes for CASSAAPKMSTEAFF.

The J gene is TRBJ2-2, the V gene TRBV7-9; TRBD1 agrees at 7 bases. The junction had 7 bases not matched to a gene; V was cut back by 5 bases and J by 4 bases. The CDR3 is 15 residues long. Germline V lookup: CDR1 SEHNR, CDR2 FQNEAQ (reference sequence). CDR3 sequence reads: CASSPLGTATGELFF. The CDR3 DNA reads as TGTGCCAGCAGCCCCCTAGGGACAGCCACCGGGGAGCTGTTTTTT.

The CDR3: CASSPTIGSGYEQYF. In nucleotides, the CDR3 is TGCGCCAGCAGCCCCACGATAGGTAGCGGGTACGAGCAGTACTTC. This rearrangement joins TRBV4-1 to TRBJ2-7; TRBD2 agrees at 7 bases. The germline V gene has CDR1 MGHRA and CDR2 YSYEKL. V shed 4 bases, J shed 4 bases, and the junction held 10 bases outside the gene matches. This CDR3 is 15 amino acids long.

The V gene is TRBV6-1, the J gene TRBJ2-7; TRBD2 matches 8 bases. The CDR3 runs 14 residues. Per the germline V gene, CDR1 is MNHNS and CDR2 is SASEGT. The trim removed 4 bases at V and 4 bases at J, leaving 6 bases unmatched. The CDR3 loop reads CASSGITSGYEQYF. The CDR3 nucleotides read TGTGCCAGCAGTGGAATAACTAGCGGATACGAGCAGTACTTC.

The rearrangement uses TRBV5-1 and TRBJ2-5; D gene unclear. V was pared by 2 bases and J by 3 bases, with 2 bases between. The CDR3 runs 11 residues. Germline CDR1 SGHRS, CDR2 YFSETQ. CDR3 sequence reads: CASSFKETQYF. CDR3 coding DNA: TGCGCCAGCAGCTTTAAAGAGACCCAGTACTTC.

The chain carries TRBV28 and TRBJ1-5; D gene unclear. Germline V gene lookup returns CDR1 MDHEN and CDR2 SYDVKM. The CDR3 has 13 amino acids. Trimming took off 3 bases at V and 4 bases at J, with 7 bases between the two ends. CDR3 loop: CASSFQRNQPQHF. The DNA of the CDR3 is TGTGCCAGCAGTTTTCAGCGAAATCAGCCCCAGCATTTT. The variable domain in full, completed from reference TRBV28 and TRBJ1-5, reads DVKVTQSSRYLVKRTGEKVFLECVQDMDHENMFWYRQDPGLGLRLIYFSYDVKMKEKGDIPEGYSVSREKKERFSLILESASTNQTSMYLCASSFQRNQPQHFGDGTRLSIL.

The genes are TRBV5-8 and TRBJ2-7; tentative D call: TRBD2 (6 bases). The CDR3 is 13 amino acids. Germline V gene lookup returns CDR1 SGHTS and CDR2 YDEGEE. V gave up 3 bases and J gave up 5 bases, with 12 bases separating them. CDR3 sequence reads: CASSSLTSHEQYF. The DNA for the CDR3 is TGTGCCAGCAGCTCCCTGACTAGTCACGAGCAGTACTTC.

This clone has just a few counts. The chain recombines TRBV7-8 with TRBJ2-5, with TRBD2 matching 14 bases. The junction had 12 bases not matched to a gene; V was cut back by 0 bases and J by 3 bases. The germline CDR1 and CDR2 sequences are SGHVS and FQNEAQ. The CDR3 loop spans 20 amino acids. CDR3 in DNA: TGTGCCAGCAGCTTAGCCCCCACGACGACTAGCGGGAGGGCCAAAGAGACCCAGTACTTC. It codes for CASSLAPTTTSGRAKETQYF.

The chain uses TRBV9 and TRBJ2-1; D not certain. Looked up from germline, CDR1 is SGDLS and CDR2 is YYNGEE. The CDR3 runs 12 residues. V lost 0 bases to trimming and J lost 8 bases, with 6 bases between them. The CDR3 here is CASSVGSHEQFF. In DNA, the CDR3 is TGTGCCAGCAGCGTAGGTAGCCATGAGCAGTTCTTC. The full variable domain, its missing parts supplied by reference TRBV9 and TRBJ2-1, is DSGVTQTPKHLITATGQRVTLRCSPRSGDLSVYWYQQSLDQGLQFLIQYYNGEERAKGNILERFSAQQFPDLHSELNLSSLELGDSALYFCASSVGSHEQFFGPGTRLTVL.

V is TRBV4-1 and J is TRBJ2-3, with TRBD2 identical over 7 bases. The trim removed 4 bases at V and 5 bases at J, leaving 12 bases unmatched. The length of the CDR3 is 16 residues. Germline V lookup: CDR1 MGHRA, CDR2 YSYEKL. The CDR3 sequence is CASSRLLALEGDTQYF. The CDR3 nucleotides are TGCGCCAGCAGCCGTCTACTAGCGCTTGAAGGAGATACGCAGTATTTT.

The genes are TRBV7-9 and TRBJ2-7, with 9 positions matching TRBD2. Trimming took 6 bases from V and 2 from J; bases not matched to a gene: 11. Germline lookup yields CDR1 SEHNR and CDR2 FQNEAQ (reference sequence). The CDR3 is made up of 16 amino acids. CDR3 in DNA: TGTGCCAGCAGTCCCTTAGCGGGAGCCCTTCCCTACGAGCAGTACTTC. Its translation is CASSPLAGALPYEQYF.

This clone was counted only a few times. The V gene is TRBV11-2, the J gene TRBJ2-5, with 14 positions matching TRBD2. The CDR3 is made up of 16 amino acids. Germline trimming cut 5 bases from V and 11 bases from J; bases unmatched to any gene: 13. Germline values: CDR1 SGHAT, CDR2 FQNNGV. As DNA, the CDR3 is TGTGCCAGCAGCACCCGACTAGCGGGAGGGCCTAAGGAGCAGTACTTC. This sequence encodes CASSTRLAGGPKEQYF.